These 27 T cell receptor beta chains were sequenced from one sample in a study of neurological immune-mediated disorders. Stated time point: longitudinal time-point 1 (baseline). Via MiXCR, TCRdb re-called the 5' RACE reads, giving one row per CDR3 protein. The table records tens of thousands of distinct CDR3 sequences, 12% to 15% of them present only once. The specimen sequenced was PBMCs. All receptors derive from a female donor with HTLV-1-associated myelopathy (HAM/TSP).

This clonotype came up many times. This chain joins TRBV28 and TRBJ2-1; 7 bases match TRBD1. CDR1 is MDHEN and CDR2 is SYDVKM in the germline V gene. The CDR3 totals 14 residues. V was clipped by 3 bases and J by 6 bases; unmatched bases: 5. CDR3 residues: CASSFYRDSNEQFF. Here the CDR3 DNA reads TGTGCCAGCAGTTTTTACAGGGACAGCAATGAGCAGTTCTTC.

This chain joins TRBV10-3 and TRBJ2-3; the D is unclear. CDR3 length equals 15 residues. Germline V CDR1 and CDR2: ENHRY, SYGVKD. Trimming stripped 0 bases from V and 6 bases from J, with 13 bases between. CDR3 bases: TGTGCCATCAGTGAGTCAGGGCCTTCTAGGGATACGCAGTATTTT. Its protein product is CAISESGPSRDTQYF.

The sample holds one count of this clonotype. The rearrangement uses TRBV11-3 and TRBJ2-1; D is tentatively TRBD1 or TRBD2 (6 bases each). V lost 4 bases, J lost 8 bases, and 15 bases lay in between. CDR1 and CDR2 (germline): SGHNT, YENEEA. The CDR3 spans 14 residues. Here the CDR3 DNA reads TGTGCCAGCAGCTCCGGGGGCCTGGCCCATGAGCAGTTCTTC. Translated: CASSSGGLAHEQFF.

This clonotype occurred many times. At one of its ends the junction is not consistent with the germline gene, which may arise from a read error. The chain combines TRBV7-3 with TRBJ2-1; no firm D call. In germline, CDR1 is SGHTA, CDR2 FQGTGA. The CDR3 is made up of 11 amino acids. The CDR3 DNA is TGTGCCAGCAGCTCCTCCAATGAGCAGTTCTTC. It encodes CASSSSNEQFF.

This clonotype was counted ten times or more. This chain connects TRBV12-3 or TRBV12-4 to TRBJ2-7; no clear D gene. With 3 bases removed from V and 7 bases from J, the gap between germline ends came to 16 bases. The CDR3 loop spans 14 amino acids. The CDR3 sequence: CASSFAPSYGEQYF. As DNA, the CDR3 is TGTGCCAGCAGTTTTGCTCCATCCTATGGGGAGCAGTACTTC.

The CDR3 DNA reads TGTGCCAGTAGTATAATCGACAGGGTAAGTCAGCCCCAGCATTTT. Translated: CASSIIDRVSQPQHF. This chain links TRBV19 with TRBJ1-5; 7 nucleotides match TRBD1. Germline loops: CDR1 LNHDA, CDR2 SQIVND (reference sequence). With 2 bases clipped from V and 6 bases from J, the junction kept 7 bases outside the gene matches. The CDR3 covers 15 residues.

The rearrangement links TRBV5-6 to TRBJ1-6; TRBD1 is a possible D gene (5 bases). Trimming cost V 6 bases and J 12 bases, with 19 bases left between them. The CDR3 loop spans 14 amino acids. Germline values: CDR1 SGHDT, CDR2 YYEEEE. CDR3 sequence (DNA): TGTGCCAGCATGGGGGGTTCCTATAATAGACCCCTCCACTTT. Its protein is CASMGGSYNRPLHF.

Notes on this clonotype: A much larger clone is a single base away; this may be a read error. CDR3 region: CASSFTPRDTGELFF. The CDR3 DNA follows: TGCGCCAGCAGCTTCACACCTAGGGATACCGGGGAGCTGTTTTTT. The J gene is TRBJ2-2, the V gene TRBV5-1; no firm D call. There are 15 residues in the CDR3. Germline V gene lookup returns CDR1 SGHRS and CDR2 YFSETQ. V was clipped by 2 bases and J by 5 bases, with 13 bases between them. Full variable domain (rest looked up from reference TRBV5-1 and TRBJ2-2): KAGVTQTPRYLIKTRGQQVTLSCSPISGHRSVSWYQQTPGQGLQFLFEYFSETQRNKGNFPGRFSGRQFSNSRSEMNVSTLELGDSALYLCASSFTPRDTGELFFGEGSRLTVL.

Ten or more counts support this clonotype. The gene calls are TRBV24-1 and TRBJ1-5; weak D call: TRBD1 (5 bases). The germline V gene encodes CDR1 KGHDR and CDR2 SFDVKD. Trimming left V 3 bases short and J 2 bases short, with 16 bases between. The CDR3 consists of 17 residues. CDR3 amino acids: CATSDNGYWGGNQPQHF. The CDR3 DNA sequence: TGTGCCACCAGTGATAATGGTTATTGGGGGGGCAATCAGCCCCAGCATTTT.

Many counts were recorded for this clonotype. This chain links TRBV28 with TRBJ2-7, with D perhaps assigned TRBD1 or TRBD2 (5 bases each). Germline loops: CDR1 MDHEN, CDR2 SYDVKM. With 6 bases removed from V and 2 bases from J, the gap between germline ends came to 11 bases. CDR3 length equals 13 residues. DNA for the CDR3: TGTGCCAGCAGAGGGACCGTTCCCTACGAGCAGTACTTC. It yields the protein CASRGTVPYEQYF.

This clonotype was recorded many times. This rearrangement joins TRBV28 to TRBJ2-5, with D possibly matching TRBD1 (6 bases). Germline assignment: CDR1 MDHEN and CDR2 SYDVKM. The V gene lost 2 bases and the J gene lost 2 bases, with 6 bases spanning the gap. The CDR3 loop spans 13 amino acids. The CDR3 DNA reads as TGTGCCAGCAGTTTAAGGGGGCAAGAGACCCAGTACTTC. It codes for CASSLRGQETQYF.

In its sample, this clonotype was seen a few times. V and J are TRBV20-1 and TRBJ2-7, with D perhaps TRBD1 or TRBD2 (6 bases each). Trimming pared 6 bases from V and 2 bases from J, leaving 23 bases between. CDR3 length equals 16 residues. Per the germline V gene, CDR1 is DFQATT and CDR2 is SNEGSKA (reference sequence). DNA for the CDR3: TGCAGTGCCGCGAGGGGGGCGACTACTTCTACCTACGAGCAGTACTTC. It codes for CSAARGATTSTYEQYF.

This clonotype was observed many times. The V and J genes are TRBV7-3 and TRBJ2-7; D might be TRBD1 (6 bases). Germline V gives CDR1 SGHTA, CDR2 FQGTGA. Between the trimmed V and J ends, which lost 4 bases and 1 base, there was a span of 14 bases. The CDR3 is made up of 15 amino acids. The CDR3 reads CASSSIPGQSYEQYF. CDR3 coding DNA: TGTGCCAGCAGCTCCATCCCCGGACAGTCCTACGAGCAGTACTTC. The whole variable domain, filled in from reference TRBV7-3 and TRBJ2-7, reads GAGVSQTPSNKVTEKGKYVELRCDPISGHTALYWYRQSLGQGPEFLIYFQGTGAADDSGLPNDRFFAVRPEGSVSTLKIQRTERGDSAVYLCASSSIPGQSYEQYFGPGTRLTVT.

This clonotype has a count of ten or more. The chain couples TRBV12-3 or TRBV12-4 to TRBJ1-5; D remains ambiguous. The V end was cut by 5 bases, the J end by 7 bases, with 9 bases between. The CDR3 consists of 12 residues. The CDR3 DNA reads as TGTGCCAGCAGTCCTCTTCGGCAGCCCCAGCATTTT. This gives the protein CASSPLRQPQHF.

The sample holds many counts of this clonotype. V and J are TRBV28 and TRBJ2-1, with a possible D match to TRBD1 (6 bases). The CDR3 has 16 amino acids. CDR1 is MDHEN and CDR2 is SYDVKM in the germline V gene. V was pared by 6 bases and J by 0 bases, with 15 bases between. The CDR3: CASRKNRASSYNEQFF. The CDR3 coding sequence is TGTGCCAGCAGAAAAAACAGGGCTAGCTCCTACAATGAGCAGTTCTTC.

This clonotype is deemed large. The chain joins TRBV10-2 to TRBJ2-3; TRBD2 might be the D (6 bases). CDR3 length: 15 residues. Germline assignment: CDR1 WSHSY and CDR2 SAAADI. Trimming took off 0 bases at V and 1 base at J, with 8 bases between the two ends. The DNA of the CDR3 is TGCGCCAGCAGTGAGTCAGGAGGGCGCACAGATACGCAGTATTTT. This codes for CASSESGGRTDTQYF.

This clonotype was seen many times. The V and J genes are TRBV9 and TRBJ2-3; no reliable D call. CDR3 size: 15 residues. V lost 0 bases to trimming and J lost 2 bases, with 10 bases between them. Germline V lookup: CDR1 SGDLS, CDR2 YYNGEE. The CDR3 region is CASSVGRHNTDTQYF. CDR3 in DNA: TGTGCCAGCAGCGTAGGGAGACACAACACAGATACGCAGTATTTT.

The rearrangement links TRBV28 to TRBJ2-5; tentatively, D is TRBD1 (6 bases). CDR1 is MDHEN, CDR2 SYDVKM, per germline. The CDR3 is 16 amino acids. V dropped 7 bases and J dropped 2 bases, with 20 bases sitting between them. The CDR3 DNA reads TGTGCCAGCATCCAACTTAAAGGGGGACCTCAAGAGACCCAGTACTTC. It is translated as CASIQLKGGPQETQYF.

In this sample, this clonotype turned up many times. This chain joins TRBV5-1 and TRBJ2-7; D not resolved. Germline CDR1 and CDR2: SGHRS and YFSETQ. V dropped 3 bases and J dropped 9 bases, with 16 bases sitting between them. The CDR3 loop spans 13 amino acids. CDR3 amino acids: CASSSQSDGWQYF. CDR3 sequence (DNA): TGCGCCAGCAGCTCACAGAGTGATGGGTGGCAGTACTTC.

This clonotype was seen repeatedly, ten times or more. V and J are TRBV20-1 and TRBJ2-3; 8 bases map to TRBD2. Trimming removed 2 bases from V and 1 base from J; junction bases left unmatched: 5. Germline V gene data show CDR1 as DFQATT and CDR2 as SNEGSKA (reference sequence). The length of the CDR3 is 15 residues. The CDR3 coding sequence is TGCAGTGCTAGACCCGGGGGGGGGGGCACAGATACGCAGTATTTT. This sequence encodes CSARPGGGGTDTQYF.

Many counts were recorded for this clonotype. J is TRBJ2-1 and V is TRBV15, with D possibly matching TRBD2 (5 bases). The CDR3 has 15 residues. CDR1 and CDR2 (germline): LNHNV, YYDKDF (reference sequence). V dropped 0 bases and J dropped 7 bases, with 13 bases sitting between them. CDR3 region: CATSRDRGVGNEQFF. CDR3 DNA: TGTGCCACCAGCAGAGATCGGGGAGTGGGTAATGAGCAGTTCTTC. Full variable domain (outside the CDR3, taken from reference TRBV15 and TRBJ2-1): DAMVIQNPRYQVTQFGKPVTLSCSQTLNHNVMYWYQQKSSQAPKLLFHYYDKDFNNEADTPDNFQSRRPNTSFCFLDIRSPGLGDTAMYLCATSRDRGVGNEQFFGPGTRLTVL.

V gene TRBV5-1 combines with J gene TRBJ2-7, with D possibly TRBD1 on 6 matching bases. The CDR3 totals 13 residues. V lost 4 bases and J lost 6, with 14 bases in between. Germline V gene lookup returns CDR1 SGHRS and CDR2 YFSETQ. The CDR3 here is CASSQGDNSEQYF. CDR3 sequence (DNA): TGCGCCAGCAGCCAAGGGGACAACAGCGAGCAGTACTTC.

This clonotype was recorded many times. V and J are TRBV28 and TRBJ1-2; 7 positions match TRBD1. The CDR3 covers 15 residues. Germline trimming cut 3 bases from V and 4 bases from J; bases unmatched to any gene: 8. Germline CDR1 and CDR2: MDHEN and SYDVKM. The CDR3 DNA is TGTGCCAGCAGTTTTCCTAGGGGGCATAGCTATGGCTACACCTTC. The encoded protein is CASSFPRGHSYGYTF.

The rearrangement uses TRBV5-1 and TRBJ1-1, with no clear D. Germline CDR1 and CDR2: SGHRS and YFSETQ. The CDR3 is made up of 14 amino acids. V lost 0 bases and J 1 base, leaving 7 bases between the germline ends. In DNA, the CDR3 is TGCGCCAGCAGCTTGGACAACGGGAACACTGAAGCTTTCTTT. The encoded protein is CASSLDNGNTEAFF. The whole variable domain, filled in from reference TRBV5-1 and TRBJ1-1, reads KAGVTQTPRYLIKTRGQQVTLSCSPISGHRSVSWYQQTPGQGLQFLFEYFSETQRNKGNFPGRFSGRQFSNSRSEMNVSTLELGDSALYLCASSLDNGNTEAFFGQGTRLTVV.

This clonotype was observed at least ten times. The chain recombines TRBV10-3 with TRBJ2-3; no clear D gene. Trimming left V 6 bases short and J 2 bases short, with 9 bases between. Germline V CDR1 and CDR2: ENHRY, SYGVKD. The CDR3 runs to 13 residues. CDR3 region: CAIRDGDTDTQYF. The DNA of the CDR3 is TGTGCCATCAGAGACGGTGACACAGATACGCAGTATTTT.

The table lists this clonotype with a few counts. This sequence joins TRBV12-3 or TRBV12-4 and TRBJ2-1; 8 nucleotides match TRBD2. CDR3 size: 16 residues. V lost 2 bases and J lost 0; bases outside the gene matches: 3. As DNA, the CDR3 is TGTGCCAGCAGTTTACGGGGGGGCAACTCCTACAATGAGCAGTTCTTC. Its translation: CASSLRGGNSYNEQFF.

A note on this clonotype: No conserved phenylalanine or tryptophan is present at the end of the CDR3, so a read error is the likely explanation. Because the CDR3's place on the DNA is in doubt, the DNA is left out and the CDR3 is given as listed by TCRdb. This chain uses TRBV28 with TRBJ2-6. Germline loops: CDR1 MDHEN, CDR2 SYDVKM. The CDR3 spans 15 amino acids, including both terminal residues. CDR3: CASSTQLIGANVLAL.